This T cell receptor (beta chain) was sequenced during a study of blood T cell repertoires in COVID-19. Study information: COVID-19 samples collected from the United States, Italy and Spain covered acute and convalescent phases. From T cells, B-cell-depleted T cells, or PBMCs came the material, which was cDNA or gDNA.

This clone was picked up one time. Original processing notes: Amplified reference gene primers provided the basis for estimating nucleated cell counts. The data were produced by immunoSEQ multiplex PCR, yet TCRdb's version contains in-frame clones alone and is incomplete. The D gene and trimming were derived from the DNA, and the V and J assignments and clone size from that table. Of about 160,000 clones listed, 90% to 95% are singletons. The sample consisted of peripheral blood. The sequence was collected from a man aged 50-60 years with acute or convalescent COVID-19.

Here the CDR3 DNA reads TGTGCCAGCAGCTTGACACCTAGCACAGATACGCAGTATTTT. Protein sequence: CASSLTPSTDTQYF. The chain links TRBV7-3 to TRBJ2-3, with unresolved D. The CDR3 extends over 14 amino acids. V lost 3 bases, J lost 0 bases, and 7 bases lay in between. Germline CDR1 reads SGHTA; CDR2 reads FQGTGA. Looking up the rest from reference TRBV7-3 and TRBJ2-3 gives the full variable domain: GAGVSQTPSNKVTEKGKYVELRCDPISGHTALYWYRQSLGQGPEFLIYFQGTGAADDSGLPNDRFFAVRPEGSVSTLKIQRTERGDSAVYLCASSLTPSTDTQYFGPGTRLTVL.